A selection of T cell receptor beta chains follows, all from one sample in a study of T cell changes during pregnancy in multiple sclerosis. The method was immunoSEQ multiplex PCR; TCRdb's version includes in-frame clones alone and lacks a portion of them. Seen here are 90,000 to 100,000 clones, 90% to 95% observed once, and the top ten hold about 2.4%. Specimen: peripheral blood, collected in the third trimester of pregnancy. Receptors originate from a female donor with multiple sclerosis, enrolled in a pregnancy study. Both conserved end residues are part of each CDR3. A D gene is named only where the DNA matches it firmly. For some rows the clone size is stated as once, few or many, or as a class when expanded; others skip it.

abundance	j_gene	d_gene	v_gene	CDR3nt	CDR3aa
few	TRBJ1-1	TRBD1	TRBV4-2	TGTGCCAGCAGCCAGGGACAGGCTGAAGCTTTCTTT	CASSQGQAEAFF
.	TRBJ1-1	.	TRBV13	TGTGCCAGCAGCTTAGATGCCGGGGGGGGTACTGAAGCTTTCTTT	CASSLDAGGGTEAFF
.	TRBJ2-7	.	TRBV2	TGTGCCAGCAGTGAAGCGACCGGGGACGAGCAGTACTTC	CASSEATGDEQYF
.	TRBJ2-5	.	TRBV4-2	TGTGCCAGCAGCTTTTCCGTCGCCCTAGCGAACTTCCAAGAGACCCAGTACTTC	CASSFSVALANFQETQYF
.	TRBJ2-5	.	TRBV5-6	TGTGCCAGCAGCTTCGGGGTGGGGGAGACCCAGTACTTC	CASSFGVGETQYF
.	TRBJ2-4	TRBD1	TRBV7-2	TGTGCCAGCAGCCAAACAGGGGCAGTGACCAAAAACATTCAGTACTTC	CASSQTGAVTKNIQYF
.	TRBJ2-5	TRBD2	TRBV10-3	TGTGCCATCAGTGTTGGGATAGCGGGGGGCGGGACCCAGTACTTC	CAISVGIAGGGTQYF
.	TRBJ2-5	.	TRBV6-1	TGTGCCAGCAGTAATAGCGGAGAGACCCAGTACTTC	CASSNSGETQYF
.	TRBJ1-1	.	TRBV7-9	TGTGCCAGCAGCTTAGGACAATACACTGAAGCTTTCTTT	CASSLGQYTEAFF
.	TRBJ1-4	TRBD1	TRBV2	TGTGCCAGCAGGGACGCACCAGGGGGCGGTGAAAAACTGTTTTTT	CASRDAPGGGEKLFF
.	TRBJ2-1	TRBD1	TRBV28	TGTGCCAGCAGTTTATCCGGGACAGTCTCCTACAATGAGCAGTTCTTC	CASSLSGTVSYNEQFF
.	TRBJ1-4	.	TRBV15	TGTGCCACCAGCAGAGAGAGGAAGGAAAAACTGTTTTTT	CATSRERKEKLFF
.	TRBJ2-5	.	TRBV7-6	TGTGCCAGCAGCTCTCAAGAGACCCAGTACTTC	CASSSQETQYF
.	TRBJ2-2	.	TRBV9	TGTGCCAGCAACCCCGCGGGTCGGGTCGGGGAGCTGTTTTTT	CASNPAGRVGELFF